These 11 T cell receptor beta chains were sequenced from one sample in a study of identical twins. MiXCR, applied by TCRdb to the 5' RACE reads, yields one record per CDR3 protein. The sample lists 420,000 or so distinct CDR3 sequences, less than 20% seen once, with roughly an eighth in the top ten. The sample was naive T cells sorted from blood. Receptor source: a man aged 45-65 years in good health.

V usage is TRBV20-1 and J usage is TRBJ1-5, with D perhaps matching TRBD1 (5 bases). Trimming cost V 1 base and J 2 bases, with 12 bases left between them. Germline V gene data show CDR1 as DFQATT and CDR2 as SNEGSKA (reference sequence). The CDR3 spans 15 residues. The CDR3 is CSARVQGRRNQPQHF. The CDR3 region has the DNA TGCAGTGCTAGAGTTCAGGGACGACGCAATCAGCCCCAGCATTTT.

This clonotype was picked up many times. J is TRBJ2-7 and V is TRBV7-2; 8 nucleotides align to TRBD2. V dropped 5 bases and J dropped 1; count of bases not matched to a gene: 10. The CDR3 is made up of 16 amino acids. Per the germline V gene, CDR1 is SGHTA and CDR2 is FQGNSA. CDR3 loop: CASSTRGLAGSYEQYF. CDR3 nucleotide sequence: TGTGCCAGCAGCACCCGAGGTTTAGCGGGGTCCTACGAGCAGTACTTC.

This clonotype has a handful of counts. The chain uses TRBV6-5 and TRBJ1-1, with TRBD1 matching over 8 bases. Germline assignment: CDR1 MNHEY and CDR2 SVGAGI. The CDR3 runs to 13 residues. Trimming took 5 bases from V and 4 from J; bases not matched to a gene: 3. In nucleotides, the CDR3 is TGTGCCAGCAGTCACGGACAGGGCACTGAAGCTTTCTTT. It yields the protein CASSHGQGTEAFF.

This clonotype was seen a handful of times. The chain links TRBV18 to TRBJ2-1; 7 bases are a match to TRBD1. Trimming cost V 1 base and J 2 bases; bases outside gene matches: 8. This CDR3 is built from 17 residues. Germline V CDR1 and CDR2: KGHSH, LQKENI. DNA for the CDR3: TGTGCCAGCTCACCACAACAGGGGATAAGAACCTACAATGAGCAGTTCTTC. It codes for CASSPQQGIRTYNEQFF.

This clonotype was recorded a few times. One junction end does not reproduce the germline sequence, and a read error may be involved. This chain joins TRBV12-3 or TRBV12-4 and TRBJ1-2; TRBD1 matches 8 bases. The CDR3 has 15 amino acids. CDR3 amino acids: CASSVADRAGHGYTF. DNA for the CDR3: TGTGCCAGCAGTGTAGCGGACAGGGCTGGTCATGGCTACACCTTC.

In its sample, this clonotype was seen a few times. The chain links TRBV5-1 to TRBJ1-2, with no clear D. Trimming removed 4 bases from V and 0 bases from J, with 16 bases in between. This CDR3 has 16 residues. The V gene's germline CDR1 is SGHRS and CDR2 YFSETQ. This CDR3 is CASSPSSGSSNYGYTF. CDR3 bases: TGCGCCAGCAGCCCATCCTCGGGGTCCTCTAACTATGGCTACACCTTC.

This clonotype was found many times. The J gene is TRBJ2-3, the V gene TRBV5-6; 7 bases match TRBD2. The CDR3 is 16 residues long. V dropped 3 bases and J dropped 2; count of bases not matched to a gene: 9. Germline V gene data show CDR1 as SGHDT and CDR2 as YYEEEE. CDR3 in amino acids: CASSSFTSAYTDTQYF. CDR3 DNA: TGTGCCAGCAGCTCCTTCACTAGCGCATACACAGATACGCAGTATTTT.

This clonotype showed up just a few times. V usage is TRBV10-2 and J usage is TRBJ2-2; TRBD1 might be the D (5 bases). The CDR3 length is 16 residues. From germline, CDR1 is WSHSY and CDR2 SAAADI. V was clipped by 0 bases and J by 0 bases, with 8 bases between them. CDR3 DNA sequence: TGCGCCAGCAGTGAGTCCGGCAGGGCGAACACCGGGGAGCTGTTTTTT. It translates to CASSESGRANTGELFF.

Ten or more counts support this clonotype. This chain uses TRBV12-3 or TRBV12-4 with TRBJ1-2; D possibly corresponds to TRBD1 (6 bases). Trimming shortened V by 2 bases and J by 7 bases, and 11 bases separated the two germline ends. The CDR3 has 13 amino acids. Here the CDR3 DNA reads TGTGCCAGCAGTTTATCAGGGGTTGGTGGCTACACCTTC. This codes for CASSLSGVGGYTF.

This clonotype was seen repeatedly, ten times or more. V and J are TRBV20-1 and TRBJ2-1, with D perhaps assigned TRBD1 or TRBD2 (5 bases each). V was shortened by 5 bases and J by 0 bases, with 17 bases between the two germline ends. The CDR3 totals 16 residues. Germline loops: CDR1 DFQATT, CDR2 SNEGSKA (reference sequence). CDR3 in DNA: TGCAGTGCTCCTACTGTGCCAGGGAGCTCCTACAATGAGCAGTTCTTC. Translated, it gives CSAPTVPGSSYNEQFF.

J is TRBJ2-5 and V is TRBV20-1; D is possibly TRBD1 (6 bases). This CDR3 contains 13 residues. V lost 6 bases, J lost 2 bases, and 13 bases lay in between. Germline CDR1 and CDR2: DFQATT and SNEGSKA (reference sequence). The CDR3, as DNA: TGCAGTGCCCGGGACATCGGGCAAGAGACCCAGTACTTC. Protein sequence: CSARDIGQETQYF.